The rows below give T cell receptor beta chains drawn from one sample of a study of CD8+CD57+ T cells in acquired aplastic anemia. A single record per CDR3 protein comes from TCRdb applying MiXCR to the reads. The data contain 150,000 or so distinct CDR3 sequences, about 50% of them singletons. Sequenced: sorted CD4+, CD8+, or CD8+CD57+ T cells (not recorded which) from PBMCs. The receptor set was obtained from a human donor with aplastic anemia. CDR3s leave out the opening cysteine and the closing phenylalanine or tryptophan. Clone size is stated in some rows and not others, as once, few, many or a class when expanded.

length,size,V,J,CDR3
13,few,TRBV7-8,TRBJ1-2,ASSRTGPEGYGYT
12,many,TRBV9,TRBJ2-2,ASSVGYHTGELF
13,NA,TRBV24-1,TRBJ1-2,ATSDPTGGYYGYT
14,NA,TRBV12-3/TRBV12-4,TRBJ2-3,ASSERGGRITDTQY
8,NA,TRBV25-1,TRBJ2-3,ATDSGAQY
9,NA,TRBV19,TRBJ1-2,ASSIHNGYT
13,NA,TRBV15,TRBJ2-7,ATRSERGGHYEQY
9,many,TRBV7-9,TRBJ2-1,ASSAELEQF
13,many,TRBV7-6,TRBJ1-4,ASSLQGAENEKLF
11,NA,TRBV6-5,TRBJ1-6,ASSLQRNSPLH
10,NA,TRBV20-1,TRBJ1-2,SARDRVEGYT
15,NA,TRBV28,TRBJ2-3,ASSFWGGAGRKDTQY
12,many,TRBV6-1,TRBJ2-1,ASRAPGLYNEQF
10,NA,TRBV7-2,TRBJ2-7,ASTGQGYEQY
11,NA,TRBV4-3,TRBJ1-6,ASSQDLGLQTH